The text below deals with one T cell receptor (beta chain). The data were taken from a study of blood T cell repertoires in COVID-19. As for the study in general: There were acute and convalescent COVID-19 samples, and they came from the United States, Italy and Spain. T cells, B-cell-depleted T cells, or PBMCs provided the cDNA or gDNA that served as material.

Germline V lookup: CDR1 ENHRY, CDR2 SYGVKD. With 7 bases clipped from V and 5 bases from J, the junction kept 7 bases outside the gene matches. The CDR3 totals 15 residues. Authors' analysis steps: Nucleated cell number was recorded as an estimate derived from reference gene primer amplification. Using immunoSEQ multiplex PCR, the repertoire was profiled, and TCRdb retains in-frame clones only, with some absent. That table furnishes V, J and clone size, whereas the DNA furnished D and trimming. The sample shows 35,000 to 40,000 clones, about 90% of them seen only once. Specimen: peripheral blood. The chain uses TRBV10-3 and TRBJ2-1; 11 nucleotides agree with TRBD2. The receptor was isolated from a man in his 70s with acute or convalescent COVID-19. The CDR3 reads CAITLGTSGDNEQFF. DNA for the CDR3: TGTGCCATCACTTTAGGGACTAGCGGCGACAATGAGCAGTTCTTC.